This section outlines one T cell receptor (beta chain) sequence together with its context. Germline lookup yields CDR1 MNHEY and CDR2 SVGAGI. The CDR3 spans 13 residues. The ends were cut back, 5 bases at V and 10 bases at J, with 12 bases in the middle. Profiling relied on immunoSEQ multiplex PCR, and the TCRdb table lists in-frame clones only, not all of them. The sample records around 68,000 clones, about 93% being singletons. The entry originates in a study of blood T cell repertoires in COVID-19. This sequence joins TRBV6-5 and TRBJ1-6; possibly TRBD1 for D (5 bases). This clonotype was sampled from a man between 65 and 85 years old with active COVID-19. Input material: peripheral blood. This CDR3 reads CASSTMDTSPLHF. CDR3 nucleotide sequence: TGTGCCAGCAGTACAATGGACACGTCACCCCTCCACTTT.